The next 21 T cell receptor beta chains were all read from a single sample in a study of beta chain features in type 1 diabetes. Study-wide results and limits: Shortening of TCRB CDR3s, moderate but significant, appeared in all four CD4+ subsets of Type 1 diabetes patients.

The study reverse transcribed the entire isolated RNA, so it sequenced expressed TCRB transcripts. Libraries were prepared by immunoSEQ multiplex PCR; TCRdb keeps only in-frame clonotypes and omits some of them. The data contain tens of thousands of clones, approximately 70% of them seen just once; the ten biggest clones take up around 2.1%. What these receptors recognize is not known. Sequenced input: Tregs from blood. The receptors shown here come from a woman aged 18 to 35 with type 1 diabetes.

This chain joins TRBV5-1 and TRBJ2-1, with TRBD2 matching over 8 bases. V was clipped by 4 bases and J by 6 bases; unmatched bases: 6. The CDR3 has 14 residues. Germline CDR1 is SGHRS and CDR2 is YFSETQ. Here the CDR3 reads CASSPPGLVNEQFF. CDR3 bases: TGCGCCAGCAGCCCCCCGGGACTAGTCAATGAGCAGTTCTTC.

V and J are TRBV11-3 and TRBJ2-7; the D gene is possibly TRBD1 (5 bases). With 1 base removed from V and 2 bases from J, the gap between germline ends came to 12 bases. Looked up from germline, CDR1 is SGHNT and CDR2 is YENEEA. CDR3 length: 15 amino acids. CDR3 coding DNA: TGTGCCAGCAGCTTAGGTCAGGGTGGGACCTACGAGCAGTACTTC. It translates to CASSLGQGGTYEQYF.

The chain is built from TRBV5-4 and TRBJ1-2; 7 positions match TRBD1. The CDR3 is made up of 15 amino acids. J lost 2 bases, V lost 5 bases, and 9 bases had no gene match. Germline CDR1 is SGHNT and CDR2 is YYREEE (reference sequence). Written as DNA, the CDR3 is TGTGCCAGCAGGTCCGGGGGGGGACAGAACTATGGCTACACCTTC. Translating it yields CASRSGGGQNYGYTF.

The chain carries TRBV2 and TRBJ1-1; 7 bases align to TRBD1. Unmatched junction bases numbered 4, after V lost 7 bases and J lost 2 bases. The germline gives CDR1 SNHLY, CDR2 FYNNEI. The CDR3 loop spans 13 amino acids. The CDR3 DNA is TGTGCCAGCAAGGACAGGCTTAACACTGAAGCTTTCTTT. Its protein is CASKDRLNTEAFF.

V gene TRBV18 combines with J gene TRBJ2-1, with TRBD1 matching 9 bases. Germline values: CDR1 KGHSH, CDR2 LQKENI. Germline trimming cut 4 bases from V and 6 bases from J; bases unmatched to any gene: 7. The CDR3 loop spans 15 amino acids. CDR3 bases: TGTGCCAGCTCACGAGGACAGGGGAGAGGCAATGAGCAGTTCTTC. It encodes CASSRGQGRGNEQFF.

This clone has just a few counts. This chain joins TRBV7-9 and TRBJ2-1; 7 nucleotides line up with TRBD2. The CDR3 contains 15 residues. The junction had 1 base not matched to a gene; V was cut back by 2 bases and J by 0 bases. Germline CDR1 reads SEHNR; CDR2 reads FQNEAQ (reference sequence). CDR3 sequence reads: CASSLLAASYNEQFF. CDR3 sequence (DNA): TGTGCCAGCAGCTTACTAGCGGCCTCCTACAATGAGCAGTTCTTC.

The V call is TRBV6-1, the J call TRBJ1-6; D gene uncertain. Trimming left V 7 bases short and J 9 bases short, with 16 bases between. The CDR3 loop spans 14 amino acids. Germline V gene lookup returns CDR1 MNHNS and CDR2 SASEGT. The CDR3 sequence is CASIRGLHGSPLHF. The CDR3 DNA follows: TGTGCCAGCATTCGAGGACTCCACGGTTCACCCCTCCACTTT.

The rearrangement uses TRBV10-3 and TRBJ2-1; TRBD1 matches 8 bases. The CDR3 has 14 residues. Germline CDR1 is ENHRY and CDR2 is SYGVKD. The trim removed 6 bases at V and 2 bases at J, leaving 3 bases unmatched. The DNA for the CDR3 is TGTGCCATCAGGGGACAGGAGACCTACAATGAGCAGTTCTTC. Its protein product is CAIRGQETYNEQFF.

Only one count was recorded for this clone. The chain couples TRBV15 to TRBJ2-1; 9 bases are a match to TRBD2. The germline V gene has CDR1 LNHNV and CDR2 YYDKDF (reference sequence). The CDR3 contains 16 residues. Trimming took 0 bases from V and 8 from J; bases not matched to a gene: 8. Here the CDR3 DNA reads TGTGCCACCAGCAGAGAAATCGCGGGAGGGCGGGATGAGCAGTTCTTC. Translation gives CATSREIAGGRDEQFF.

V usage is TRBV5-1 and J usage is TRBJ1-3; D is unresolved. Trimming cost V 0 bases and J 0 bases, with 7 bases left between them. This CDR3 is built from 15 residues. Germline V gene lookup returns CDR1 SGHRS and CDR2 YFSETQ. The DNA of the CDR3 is TGCGCCAGCAGCTTGGGATTCAGCTCTGGAAACACCATATATTTT. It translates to CASSLGFSSGNTIYF.

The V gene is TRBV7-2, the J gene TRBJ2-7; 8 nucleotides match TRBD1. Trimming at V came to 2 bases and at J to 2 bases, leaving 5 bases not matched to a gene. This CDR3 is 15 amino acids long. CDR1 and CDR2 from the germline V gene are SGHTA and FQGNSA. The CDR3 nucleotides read TGTGCCAGCAGCTTAACCGGACAGGGACCCTACGAGCAGTACTTC. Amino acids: CASSLTGQGPYEQYF.

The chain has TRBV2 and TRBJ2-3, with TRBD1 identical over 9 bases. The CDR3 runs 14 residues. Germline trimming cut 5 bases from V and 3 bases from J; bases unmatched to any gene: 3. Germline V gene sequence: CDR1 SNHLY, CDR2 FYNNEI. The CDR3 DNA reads TGTGCCAGCAGTCTTGACAGGGGGACAGATACGCAGTATTTT. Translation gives CASSLDRGTDTQYF.

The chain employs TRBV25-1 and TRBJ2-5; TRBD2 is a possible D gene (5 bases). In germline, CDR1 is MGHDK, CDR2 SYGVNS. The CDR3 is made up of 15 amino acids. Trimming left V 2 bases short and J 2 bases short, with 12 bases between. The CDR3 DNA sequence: TGTGCCAGCAGTGAAGGTGACACGGGGCAAGAGACCCAGTACTTC. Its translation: CASSEGDTGQETQYF. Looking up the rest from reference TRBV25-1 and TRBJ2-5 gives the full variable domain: EADIYQTPRYLVIGTGKKITLECSQTMGHDKMYWYQQDPGMELHLIHYSYGVNSTEKGDLSSESTVSRIRTEHFPLTLESARPSHTSQYLCASSEGDTGQETQYFGPGTRLLVL.

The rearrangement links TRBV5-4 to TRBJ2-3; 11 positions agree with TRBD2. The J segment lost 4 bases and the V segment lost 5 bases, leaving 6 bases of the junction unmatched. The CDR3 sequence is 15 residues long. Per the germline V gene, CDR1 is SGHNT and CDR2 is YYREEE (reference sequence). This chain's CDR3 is CASRLGSGGADTQYF. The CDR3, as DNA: TGTGCCAGCAGGTTAGGTAGCGGGGGGGCAGATACGCAGTATTTT.

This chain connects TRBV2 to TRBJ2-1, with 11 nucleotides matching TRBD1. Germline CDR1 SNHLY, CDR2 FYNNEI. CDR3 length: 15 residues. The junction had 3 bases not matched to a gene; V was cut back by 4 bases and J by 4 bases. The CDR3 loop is CASSGTGGSYNEQFF. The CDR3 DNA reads TGTGCCAGCAGTGGGACAGGGGGCTCGTACAATGAGCAGTTCTTC.

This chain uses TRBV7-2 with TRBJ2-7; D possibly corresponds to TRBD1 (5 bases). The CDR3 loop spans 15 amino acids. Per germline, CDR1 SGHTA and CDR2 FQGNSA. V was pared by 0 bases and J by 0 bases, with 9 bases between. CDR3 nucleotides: TGTGCCAGCAGCTTAGCGACAGATAGCTCCTACGAGCAGTACTTC. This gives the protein CASSLATDSSYEQYF.

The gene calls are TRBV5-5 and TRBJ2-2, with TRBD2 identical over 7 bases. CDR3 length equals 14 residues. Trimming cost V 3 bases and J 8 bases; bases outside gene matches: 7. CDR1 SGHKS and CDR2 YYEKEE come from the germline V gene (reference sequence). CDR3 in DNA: TGTGCCAGCAGCTGGGGAGGGGCGACGGGGGAGCTGTTTTTT. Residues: CASSWGGATGELFF. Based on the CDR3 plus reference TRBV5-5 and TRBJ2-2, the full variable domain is DAGVTQSPTHLIKTRGQQVTLRCSPISGHKSVSWYQQVLGQGPQFIFQYYEKEERGRGNFPDRFSARQFPNYSSELNVNALLLGDSALYLCASSWGGATGELFFGEGSRLTVL.

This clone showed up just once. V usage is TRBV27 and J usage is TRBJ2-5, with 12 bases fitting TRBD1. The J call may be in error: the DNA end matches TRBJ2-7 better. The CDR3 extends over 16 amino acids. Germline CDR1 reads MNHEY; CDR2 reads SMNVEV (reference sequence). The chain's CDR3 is CASRSGTGGVNYEQYF. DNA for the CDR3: TGTGCCAGCAGGAGCGGGACAGGGGGCGTAAACTACGAGCAGTACTTC.

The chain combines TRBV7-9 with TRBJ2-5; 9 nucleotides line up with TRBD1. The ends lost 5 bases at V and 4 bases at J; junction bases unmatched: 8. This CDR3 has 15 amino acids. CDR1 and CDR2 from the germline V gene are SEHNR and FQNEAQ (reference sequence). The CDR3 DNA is TGTGCCAGCAGCCCCAGACAGGGGGGGCGAGAGACCCAGTACTTC. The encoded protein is CASSPRQGGRETQYF.

The CDR3 protein is CASSPGQGAGGYTF. The CDR3, as DNA: TGTGCCAGCAGCCCGGGACAGGGGGCGGGTGGCTACACCTTC. The V call is TRBV11-2, the J call TRBJ1-2; 12 bases map to TRBD1. Germline lookup yields CDR1 SGHAT and CDR2 FQNNGV. CDR3 size: 14 residues. The V segment lost 5 bases and the J segment 7 bases; nucleotides outside the gene matches: 5.

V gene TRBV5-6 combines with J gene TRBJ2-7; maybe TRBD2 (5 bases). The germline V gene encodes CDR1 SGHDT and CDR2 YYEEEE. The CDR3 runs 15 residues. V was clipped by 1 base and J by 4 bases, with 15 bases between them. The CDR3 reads CASSLLVGVGYEQYF. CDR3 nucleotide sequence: TGTGCCAGCAGCTTGTTGGTGGGAGTGGGGTACGAGCAGTACTTC.